What follows is one T cell receptor (beta chain) and its context. This sample was included in a study of OX40 agonist ivuxolimab in advanced cancers. Germline V gene data show CDR1 as SGHKS and CDR2 as YYEKEE (reference sequence). The CDR3 consists of 15 residues. Trimming stripped 3 bases from V and 0 bases from J, with 12 bases between. Sequencing was performed with immunoSEQ multiplex PCR; in TCRdb, only in-frame clones are kept and a portion is missing. The top ten hold roughly 7.2% of the sample, which has about 15,000 clones, roughly 92% seen once. The receptor was isolated from an adult with an advanced solid tumor such as melanoma, head and neck, liver or kidney cancer. The chain joins TRBV5-5 to TRBJ2-5, with D perhaps matching TRBD1 or TRBD2 (5 bases each). The material sequenced was CD4+ or CD8+ T cells sorted from blood, taken in a trial of the OX40 agonist ivuxolimab. In DNA form, the CDR3 reads TGTGCCAGCAGCTCCCGGGACGGCGACCAAGAGACCCAGTACTTC. It specifies CASSSRDGDQETQYF.